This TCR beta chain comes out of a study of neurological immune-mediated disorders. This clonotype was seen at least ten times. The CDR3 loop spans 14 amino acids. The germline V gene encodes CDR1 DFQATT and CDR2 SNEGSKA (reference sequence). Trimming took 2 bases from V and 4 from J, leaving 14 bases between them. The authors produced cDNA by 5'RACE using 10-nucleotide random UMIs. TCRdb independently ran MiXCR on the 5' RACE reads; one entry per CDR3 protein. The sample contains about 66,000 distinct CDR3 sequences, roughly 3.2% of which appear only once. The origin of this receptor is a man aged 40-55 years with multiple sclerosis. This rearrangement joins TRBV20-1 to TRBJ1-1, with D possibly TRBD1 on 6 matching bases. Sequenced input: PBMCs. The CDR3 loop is CSARQDSASTEAFF. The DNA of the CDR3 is TGCAGTGCTAGACAGGACAGCGCGAGCACTGAAGCTTTCTTT.